This T cell receptor (beta chain) stems from a study of identical twins. TCRdb reanalysed the 5' RACE reads using MiXCR and keeps one entry per CDR3 protein. This table holds under 250,000 distinct CDR3 sequences, about 12% found once. This CDR3 has 14 amino acids. The V gene lost 3 bases and the J gene lost 5 bases, with 11 bases spanning the gap. This sample also appeared in a second study, on yellow fever vaccine responses in identical twins.

Sequencing was carried out using memory (CD45RO+) T cells sorted from blood. The chain carries TRBV12-3 or TRBV12-4 and TRBJ2-1; no definite D call. The sequence derives from a woman aged 18-29 years in good health. CDR3 protein: CASSFVQIHNEQFF. The CDR3 DNA reads TGTGCCAGCAGTTTTGTACAGATCCACAATGAGCAGTTCTTC.